This entry is about one T cell receptor (beta chain). The antigen remains undetermined. This may stem from a read error, because a much larger clone lies one nucleotide away. The entry originates in a study of blood T cells in healthy people across ages. Study findings and constraints: Both higher diversity and more naive CD4+ cells marked long-lived donors when set against aged donors. The CMV status of each donor remained undetermined, and this could have confounded shifts in expanded clonotypes.

Sample donors were healthy Caucasian individuals that came from Russia, aged roughly 6 to 100. From germline, CDR1 is MNHEY and CDR2 SVGEGT. This CDR3 contains 13 residues. A second 7 to 11 cycle PCR used barcoded and J-beta primers. TCRdb called the 5' RACE reads again in MiXCR, with one record for every CDR3 protein. This sample has 380,000 or so distinct CDR3 sequences; roughly half occur once, and the top ten carry 51%. The specimen was blood. The sequence was obtained from a man aged 55-75 years in good health. The V and J genes are TRBV6-2 or TRBV6-3 and TRBJ2-1, with D possibly matching TRBD2 (6 bases). The DNA end is more similar to TRBJ2-7, so the J call may be wrong. The CDR3 DNA reads TGTGCCACCCGGGGGAGCTCCTACAATGAGCAGTACTTC. Amino acids: CATRGSSYNEQYF.